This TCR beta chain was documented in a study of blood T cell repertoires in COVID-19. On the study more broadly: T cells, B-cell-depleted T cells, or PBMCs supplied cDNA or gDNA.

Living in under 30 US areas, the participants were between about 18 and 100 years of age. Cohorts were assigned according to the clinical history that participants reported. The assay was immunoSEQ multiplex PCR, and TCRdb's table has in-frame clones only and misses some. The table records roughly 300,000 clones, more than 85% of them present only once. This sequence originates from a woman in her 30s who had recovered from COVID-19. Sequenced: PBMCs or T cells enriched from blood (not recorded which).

In DNA form, the CDR3 reads TGCGCCAGCAGCCAAGCGAACAGGGGGGACTACGAGCAGTACTTC. Translating it yields CASSQANRGDYEQYF. The chain employs TRBV4-1 and TRBJ2-7, with 8 bases that match TRBD1. The V and J ends lost 1 base and 3 bases, in that order; junction bases with no gene match: 5. CDR3 length: 15 amino acids. In germline, CDR1 is MGHRA, CDR2 YSYEKL.